Presented here are 15 T cell receptor beta chains from one specimen sequenced in a study of preoperative IRX-2 immunotherapy in early breast cancer. Treatment described: preoperative locoregional IRX-2 cytokine immunotherapy. TCRdb's table, derived via immunoSEQ multiplex PCR, lists solely in-frame clones and lacks some. The data contain 75,000 to 100,000 clones, roughly 89% of them singletons. Sequenced here: tumor tissue, sampled after IRX-2 immunotherapy. These receptors were obtained from a human donor with breast cancer.

The chain combines TRBV18 with TRBJ2-1; 9 bases agree with TRBD1. The ends lost 2 bases at V and 8 bases at J; junction bases unmatched: 4. The germline V gene has CDR1 KGHSH and CDR2 LQKENI. The CDR3 is 14 residues long. CDR3 sequence (DNA): TGTGCCAGCTCACCAGGGACAGGGATCGATGAGCAGTTCTTC. Translation: CASSPGTGIDEQFF.

The chain has TRBV5-1 and TRBJ2-3; D gene unclear. The ends were cut back, 4 bases at V and 4 bases at J, with 13 bases in the middle. CDR1 is SGHRS and CDR2 is YFSETQ in the germline V gene. The CDR3 has 14 residues. CDR3 sequence reads: CASSQINRADTQYF. CDR3 in DNA: TGCGCCAGCAGCCAGATCAATCGGGCAGATACGCAGTATTTT.

V gene TRBV18 combines with J gene TRBJ1-1; 11 bases match TRBD1. Germline assignment: CDR1 KGHSH and CDR2 LQKENI. The ends lost 3 bases at V and 4 bases at J; junction bases unmatched: 7. The CDR3 length is 16 residues. The CDR3 region is CASSPGQGAMGTEAFF. The CDR3 coding sequence is TGTGCCAGCTCACCCGGACAGGGGGCGATGGGCACTGAAGCTTTCTTT. Full variable domain (remainder filled in from reference TRBV18 and TRBJ1-1): NAGVMQNPRHLVRRRGQEARLRCSPMKGHSHVYWYRQLPEEGLKFMVYLQKENIIDESGMPKERFSAEFPKEGPSILRIQQVVRGDSAAYFCASSPGQGAMGTEAFFGQGTRLTVV.

This clone was found a few times. CDR3: CASSDPGTGVVGYTF. In DNA, the CDR3 is TGTGCCAGCAGTGACCCCGGGACAGGGGTAGTCGGCTACACCTTC. J is TRBJ1-2 and V is TRBV6-8; 10 nucleotides match TRBD1. The CDR3 totals 15 residues. The V and J ends lost 5 bases and 8 bases, in that order; junction bases with no gene match: 11. CDR1 is MNHGY and CDR2 is SAAAGT in the germline V gene.

CDR3 sequence (DNA): TGTGCCAGCTCACCATCGATAGAGGGGCTCGACTATGGCTACACCTTC. Protein product: CASSPSIEGLDYGYTF. The J gene is TRBJ1-2, the V gene TRBV18, with a weak D call TRBD1 (5 bases). CDR3 size: 16 residues. From germline, CDR1 is KGHSH and CDR2 LQKENI. The V end lost 2 bases, the J end lost 3 bases, and 16 bases lay between the germline ends.

The CDR3 region is CASSLEAGGDSPLHF. The CDR3 DNA is TGCGCCAGCAGCTTGGAGGCGGGTGGTGATTCACCCCTCCACTTT. The chain couples TRBV5-1 to TRBJ1-6; no reliable D call. Germline loops: CDR1 SGHRS, CDR2 YFSETQ. This CDR3 comprises 15 residues. The V end lost 0 bases, the J end lost 8 bases, and 12 bases lay between the germline ends.

The chain is built from TRBV19 and TRBJ1-5, with a possible D match to TRBD1 (6 bases). The CDR3 is 14 residues long. V was shortened by 2 bases and J by 3 bases, with 8 bases between the two germline ends. Germline V gives CDR1 LNHDA, CDR2 SQIVND (reference sequence). The CDR3 DNA is TGTGCCAGTAGTATAACAGGGAACAATCAGCCCCAGCATTTT. This codes for CASSITGNNQPQHF.

V and J are TRBV10-2 and TRBJ2-2; unclear D gene. The CDR3 totals 13 residues. V lost 3 bases to trimming and J lost 3 bases, with 5 bases between them. Germline CDR1 WSHSY, CDR2 SAAADI. In DNA form, the CDR3 reads TGCGCCAGCAGTGAATCCTACACCGGGGAGCTGTTTTTT. Translating gives CASSESYTGELFF.

This chain connects TRBV11-3 to TRBJ2-1; D remains unclear. Germline V gene lookup returns CDR1 SGHNT and CDR2 YENEEA. V gave up 3 bases and J gave up 1 base, with 10 bases separating them. This CDR3 has 15 amino acids. DNA for the CDR3: TGTGCCAGCAGCTTGGTGAAAGGGTCCTACAATGAGCAGTTCTTC. As protein: CASSLVKGSYNEQFF.

This chain uses TRBV12-5 with TRBJ1-2; no firm D call. Germline CDR1 LGHNT, CDR2 FRNRAP. The CDR3 is made up of 13 amino acids. The CDR3 spells CASRNWSTHGYTF. The CDR3 DNA sequence: TGTGCCAGTCGCAACTGGAGCACCCATGGCTACACCTTC.

This chain joins TRBV6-8 and TRBJ1-4, with a possible D match to TRBD1 (5 bases). The V and J ends lost 8 bases and 0 bases respectively, with 19 bases between them. This CDR3 has 17 residues. Germline CDR1 is MNHGY and CDR2 is SAAAGT. CDR3 residues: CASSRRRTTATNEKLFF. The CDR3 DNA follows: TGTGCCAGCTCACGCCGCCGGACAACTGCAACTAATGAAAAACTGTTTTTT.

The chain links TRBV5-1 to TRBJ1-2; a possible D gene is TRBD1 (6 bases). The length of the CDR3 is 14 residues. The V and J ends lost 3 bases and 8 bases respectively, with 17 bases between them. Germline CDR1 and CDR2: SGHRS and YFSETQ. The CDR3 spells CASSWAGVPRGYTF. The DNA of the CDR3 is TGCGCCAGCAGCTGGGCAGGGGTTCCGCGGGGCTACACCTTC.

The chain carries TRBV25-1 and TRBJ1-1; the D is unclear. V was clipped by 1 base and J by 0 bases, with 9 bases between them. Germline CDR1 is MGHDK and CDR2 is SYGVNS. The CDR3 is 15 amino acids. In DNA, the CDR3 is TGTGCCAGCAGTGAATTGGAGGGATTGAACACTGAAGCTTTCTTT. Protein sequence: CASSELEGLNTEAFF.

The chain links TRBV12-5 to TRBJ2-3; D is undetermined. The CDR3 consists of 15 residues. V shed 5 bases and J shed 0 bases, with 12 bases lying between them. Germline V CDR1 and CDR2: LGHNT, FRNRAP. CDR3 coding DNA: TGTGCTAGTGGTCTTATACTTGGGAGCACAGATACGCAGTATTTT. It yields the protein CASGLILGSTDTQYF.

This clone was detected only a few times. This sequence joins TRBV14 and TRBJ2-1; TRBD2 matches at 9 bases. After removal of 4 bases from V and 7 bases from J, the junction contained 8 bases not matched to a gene. The CDR3 runs 15 residues. Germline lookup yields CDR1 SGHDN and CDR2 FVKESK. The CDR3 DNA reads as TGTGCCAGCAGCCCCCGGGGACTAGCATTAAATGAGCAGTTCTTC. Its protein is CASSPRGLALNEQFF.